The present TCR beta chain was sequenced within a study of cytomegalovirus exposure and HLA in healthy donors. The PCR had 60 Vbeta and 13 Jbeta primers. Repertoires were generated with immunoSEQ multiplex PCR, while TCRdb's copy carries only in-frame clones and drops some. The sample includes around 96,000 clones, 55% to 75% of them seen just once. V was shortened by 5 bases and J by 3 bases, with 15 bases between the two germline ends. This CDR3 comprises 14 residues. Germline CDR1 and CDR2: SGHRS and YFSETQ. The J gene is TRBJ2-7, the V gene TRBV5-1; D not resolved. This TCR derives from a man aged 55-75 years in good health and CMV-seronegative. Sequenced input: PBMCs. The CDR3 region has the DNA TGCGCCAGCAGGGTGGTATTATCCAGCTACGAGCAGTACTTC. Its translation: CASRVVLSSYEQYF.